The TCR beta chain under discussion was sequenced for a study of shared clonotypes between healthy human individuals. With regard to this clone: As yet, its antigen is unknown. This may stem from a read error, because a much larger clone lies one nucleotide away.

The study, taken as a whole, reports: Shared clonotypes across all four donors exceeded non-shared ones in generation probability.

Replicate PCRs for sorted subsets used 200 ng DNA; this equaled some 30,000 T cell genomes. Measured with immunoSEQ multiplex PCR; TCRdb has only the in-frame clones, and not every one. The sample carries around 1,000,000 clones, around 77% recorded once. The sequenced material came from memory CD4+ T cells from PBMCs. As to subset: CD45RA-negative fraction. The receptor's source is a man aged 18-30 years in good health. Some clones in this sample may be carry-over from other donors' samples.

The DNA for the CDR3 is TGTGCCAGCAGGGAGGCAGGGTCCTACGAGCAGTACTTC. This gives the protein CASREAGSYEQYF. The chain combines TRBV2 with TRBJ2-7; either TRBD1 or TRBD2 may supply D (5 bases each). The CDR3 totals 13 residues. V was shortened by 6 bases and J by 1 base, with 10 bases between the two germline ends. The germline CDR1 and CDR2 sequences are SNHLY and FYNNEI. Full variable domain (remainder filled in from reference TRBV2 and TRBJ2-7): EPEVTQTPSHQVTQMGQEVILRCVPISNHLYFYWYRQILGQKVEFLVSFYNNEISEKSEIFDDQFSVERPDGSNFTLKIRSTKLEDSAMYFCASREAGSYEQYFGPGTRLTVT.